The clone carrying this T cell receptor (beta chain) has a handful of counts. V shed 3 bases and J 3 bases; nucleotides not matched to a gene: 5. Germline CDR1 and CDR2: KGHDR and SFDVKD. This CDR3 spans 15 amino acids. Some clones are missing from TCRdb's copy, which holds only in-frame ones; the method was immunoSEQ multiplex PCR. This table has 200,000 to 250,000 clones, approximately 80% appearing once. The source of the sample is a study of blood T cell repertoires in COVID-19. This receptor was obtained from a human donor in a cohort sampled during active COVID-19. Sequencing was carried out using peripheral blood. The chain has TRBV24-1 and TRBJ1-1; 8 bases fit TRBD1. The CDR3: CATSDAGGRDTEAFF. The CDR3 nucleotides read TGTGCCACCAGTGATGCAGGGGGCAGGGACACTGAAGCTTTCTTT.